This paragraph covers one TCR beta chain sequence. This specimen comes from a study of blood T cell repertoires in COVID-19. Original processing notes: The authors estimated nucleated cell counts from reference gene primer amplification. Data came from immunoSEQ multiplex PCR; TCRdb stores just in-frame clones and leaves some out. The D gene and trimming were derived from the DNA, and the V and J assignments and clone size from that table. This repertoire shows about 98,000 clones, over 75% found once; its top ten account for about 10%. The germline V gene has CDR1 SGHDN and CDR2 FVKESK. The CDR3 sequence is 18 residues long. The V end was cut by 5 bases, the J end by 1 base, with 22 bases between.

V usage is TRBV14 and J usage is TRBJ2-3; D is perhaps TRBD1 (5 bases). This sequence originates from a woman of 80 years or more with acute or convalescent COVID-19. What was sequenced was peripheral blood. CDR3 coding DNA: TGTGCCAGCAGCAAGATAATAGATGACAGTTGGGGCACAGATACGCAGTATTTT. This translates into CASSKIIDDSWGTDTQYF.